Following are 30 T cell receptor beta chains from one sample sequenced in a study of blood T cell repertoires in COVID-19. Clones were sequenced by immunoSEQ multiplex PCR, and TCRdb holds only the in-frame ones, with some missing. The sample contains under 200,000 clones, around 86% of which appear only once. Source material: PBMCs or T cells enriched from blood (not recorded which). The receptors shown here come from a man aged 40-49 years with acute COVID-19.

The V gene is TRBV2, the J gene TRBJ1-1, with no clear D. The V end was cut by 6 bases, the J end by 8 bases, with 10 bases between. The CDR3 runs 11 residues. The V gene's germline CDR1 is SNHLY and CDR2 FYNNEI. CDR3 region: CASSLALEAFF. The DNA for the CDR3 is TGTGCCAGCAGCCTGGCCCTCGAAGCTTTCTTT.

J is TRBJ2-1 and V is TRBV9; 11 nucleotides align to TRBD2. The CDR3 consists of 16 residues. Trimming at V came to 4 bases and at J to 5 bases, leaving 8 bases not matched to a gene. Germline CDR1 reads SGDLS; CDR2 reads YYNGEE. The CDR3 is CASSSQLAGVHNEQFF. DNA for the CDR3: TGTGCCAGCAGCTCGCAACTAGCGGGAGTCCACAATGAGCAGTTCTTC. Supplemented by reference TRBV9 and TRBJ2-1, the full variable domain reads DSGVTQTPKHLITATGQRVTLRCSPRSGDLSVYWYQQSLDQGLQFLIQYYNGEERAKGNILERFSAQQFPDLHSELNLSSLELGDSALYFCASSSQLAGVHNEQFFGPGTRLTVL.

The chain carries TRBV18 and TRBJ2-7; 10 nucleotides agree with TRBD2. This CDR3 is 16 amino acids long. The trim removed 0 bases at V and 5 bases at J, leaving 7 bases unmatched. CDR1 is KGHSH, CDR2 LQKENI, per germline. The CDR3 loop is CASSPPRAGGLNEQYF. CDR3 nucleotides: TGTGCCAGCTCACCACCGCGAGCGGGAGGGCTTAACGAGCAGTACTTC.

The chain recombines TRBV10-3 with TRBJ2-1; TRBD2 matches at 12 bases. The V and J ends lost 4 bases and 7 bases, in that order; junction bases with no gene match: 5. CDR1 is ENHRY and CDR2 is SYGVKD in the germline V gene. The CDR3 has 15 amino acids. CDR3 amino acids: CAISGGLAGGNEQFF. The DNA for the CDR3 is TGTGCCATCAGTGGGGGGCTAGCGGGAGGGAATGAGCAGTTCTTC.

The V and J genes are TRBV7-9 and TRBJ2-3, with 10 nucleotides matching TRBD2. CDR1 SEHNR and CDR2 FQNEAQ come from the germline V gene (reference sequence). The CDR3 is 13 amino acids. Unmatched junction bases numbered 6, after V lost 5 bases and J lost 10 bases. As DNA, the CDR3 is TGTGCCAGCAGCACTATGCTAGCGGGAGCGCAGTATTTT. Residues: CASSTMLAGAQYF.

The rearrangement joins TRBV19 to TRBJ1-2, with 8 bases that match TRBD1. Germline V gives CDR1 LNHDA, CDR2 SQIVND (reference sequence). The CDR3 has 14 residues. J gave up 5 bases and V 8 bases, and 10 bases lay outside the gene matches. The CDR3 sequence: CASESTGAVYGYTF. In DNA form, the CDR3 reads TGTGCCAGTGAATCGACAGGGGCTGTTTATGGCTACACCTTC.

The CDR3 sequence is CASSPTGNTEAFF. For the CDR3, the DNA is TGTGCCAGCAGCCCGACAGGGAACACTGAAGCTTTCTTT. The V call is TRBV3-1 (or the pseudogene TRBV3-2), the J call TRBJ1-1; the D gene is possibly TRBD1 (6 bases). There are 13 residues in the CDR3. CDR1 and CDR2 (germline): LGHDT, YNNKEL (reference sequence). V was trimmed by 4 bases and J by 1 base, leaving 7 bases between them.

The J gene is TRBJ2-2, the V gene TRBV19, with 9 positions matching TRBD1. The CDR3 contains 13 residues. Germline trimming cut 7 bases from V and 7 bases from J; bases unmatched to any gene: 4. Germline CDR1 and CDR2: LNHDA and SQIVND (reference sequence). The CDR3 is CASIGTGFGELFF. The CDR3, as DNA: TGTGCCAGTATAGGGACAGGGTTCGGGGAGCTGTTTTTT. The full variable domain, with the rest looked up from reference TRBV19 and TRBJ2-2, is DGGITQSPKYLFRKEGQNVTLSCEQNLNHDAMYWYRQDPGQGLRLIYYSQIVNDFQKGDIAEGYSVSREKKESFPLTVTSAQKNPTAFYLCASIGTGFGELFFGEGSRLTVL.

This chain uses TRBV27 with TRBJ1-5, with D hard to call. Germline V lookup: CDR1 MNHEY, CDR2 SMNVEV (reference sequence). The CDR3 sequence is 13 residues long. V gave up 3 bases and J gave up 0 bases, with 3 bases separating them. The CDR3 sequence is CASSFSSNQPQHF. The CDR3 coding sequence is TGTGCCAGCAGTTTTAGTAGCAATCAGCCCCAGCATTTT.

The chain couples TRBV3-1 (or the pseudogene TRBV3-2) to TRBJ2-1, with D maybe TRBD1 (5 bases). Trimming removed 4 bases at V and 4 bases at J, with 14 bases between. Germline loops: CDR1 LGHDT, CDR2 YNNKEL (reference sequence). The CDR3 is 15 residues long. For the CDR3, the DNA is TGTGCCAGCAGCCCAGCAGGGTTATCTTACAATGAGCAGTTCTTC. It yields the protein CASSPAGLSYNEQFF.

Only a few counts were recorded for this clone. CDR3 loop: CASSRPTGTGELFF. The CDR3 DNA follows: TGTGCCAGCAGTCGCCCTACCGGGACCGGGGAGCTGTTTTTT. This chain uses TRBV7-3 with TRBJ2-2, with D unclear. CDR3 length: 14 amino acids. The V end lost 6 bases, the J end lost 5 bases, and 13 bases lay between the germline ends. The germline V gene has CDR1 SGHTA and CDR2 FQGTGA.

The chain is built from TRBV4-1 and TRBJ1-1; D is uncertain. The germline gives CDR1 MGHRA, CDR2 YSYEKL. The CDR3 runs to 14 residues. V dropped 3 bases and J dropped 0 bases, with 8 bases sitting between them. In DNA, the CDR3 is TGCGCCAGCAGCCAGAGGGCTTTGAACACTGAAGCTTTCTTT. It specifies CASSQRALNTEAFF.

This chain uses TRBV20-1 with TRBJ2-7; weak D call: TRBD2 (5 bases). Germline V gene lookup returns CDR1 DFQATT and CDR2 SNEGSKA (reference sequence). The CDR3 has 13 residues. V was shortened by 3 bases and J by 6 bases, with 15 bases between the two germline ends. The CDR3 loop is CSASVSSRGEQYF. The DNA of the CDR3 is TGCAGTGCTAGTGTTAGCTCCCGGGGCGAGCAGTACTTC.

The chain uses TRBV28 and TRBJ2-1; the match to TRBD2 covers 16 bases. V was clipped by 0 bases and J by 9 bases; unmatched bases: 5. The CDR3 has 17 amino acids. The germline gives CDR1 MDHEN, CDR2 SYDVKM. CDR3 DNA: TGTGCCAGCAGTTTATGGGGACTAGCGGGAGGGAACGGTGAGCAGTTCTTC. Translating gives CASSLWGLAGGNGEQFF.

This clone was picked up a small number of times. CDR3 nucleotides: TGTGCCAGCAGCTTGTACCGCGGGAGCAAGTACGAGCAGTACTTC. It yields the protein CASSLYRGSKYEQYF. The chain carries TRBV5-4 and TRBJ2-7; 7 bases are shared with TRBD2. V shed 1 base, J shed 4 bases, and the junction held 8 bases outside the gene matches. CDR3 size: 15 residues. Germline lookup yields CDR1 SGHNT and CDR2 YYREEE (reference sequence).

V and J are TRBV7-2 and TRBJ2-1; D is unresolved. Germline CDR1 reads SGHTA; CDR2 reads FQGNSA. There are 13 residues in the CDR3. V was shortened by 1 base and J by 5 bases, with 6 bases between the two germline ends. Here the CDR3 DNA reads TGTGCCAGCAGCTTAGGCCTAAACAATGAGCAGTTCTTC. Its translation: CASSLGLNNEQFF.

The CDR3 here is CASSSFTDTQYF. In DNA form, the CDR3 reads TGTGCCAGCAGCTCTTTCACAGATACGCAGTATTTT. This rearrangement joins TRBV7-9 to TRBJ2-3; D gene ambiguous. The CDR3 is 12 amino acids. Between the trimmed V and J ends, which lost 4 bases and 2 bases, there was a span of 4 bases. CDR1 and CDR2 (germline): SEHNR, FQNEAQ (reference sequence).

This chain joins TRBV2 and TRBJ2-1; D call uncertain. V lost 6 bases, J lost 7 bases, and 7 bases lay in between. Germline V gene sequence: CDR1 SNHLY, CDR2 FYNNEI. The CDR3 spans 11 residues. This CDR3 is CASRLLNEQFF. In DNA form, the CDR3 reads TGTGCCAGCAGACTTCTTAATGAGCAGTTCTTC.

The chain carries TRBV20-1 and TRBJ2-3; D call uncertain. The germline V gene encodes CDR1 DFQATT and CDR2 SNEGSKA (reference sequence). V gave up 3 bases and J gave up 0 bases, with 16 bases separating them. This CDR3 has 16 amino acids. CDR3 DNA sequence: TGCAGTGCTAGTCTGGTAGCTGATGCTAGCACAGATACGCAGTATTTT. This codes for CSASLVADASTDTQYF.

This clone was detected only a few times. The rearrangement links TRBV27 to TRBJ1-2; D is ambiguous. The length of the CDR3 is 13 residues. Germline V gene lookup returns CDR1 MNHEY and CDR2 SMNVEV (reference sequence). The V gene lost 5 bases and the J gene lost 4 bases, with 11 bases spanning the gap. CDR3 in amino acids: CASSIQPSYGYTF. Written as DNA, the CDR3 is TGTGCCAGCAGTATACAGCCTTCCTATGGCTACACCTTC.

J is TRBJ1-1 and V is TRBV5-1; TRBD1 matches 10 bases. V was pared by 2 bases and J by 6 bases, with 7 bases of the junction left unmatched. The CDR3 loop spans 15 amino acids. Germline V gene lookup returns CDR1 SGHRS and CDR2 YFSETQ. The CDR3 region has the DNA TGCGCCAGCAGCTTCGCCGGAGGGACAGGGGCTGAAGCTTTCTTT. This encodes CASSFAGGTGAEAFF.

This clone was counted a few times. V usage is TRBV30 and J usage is TRBJ2-5; unclear D gene. The CDR3 length is 13 residues. Germline V gene sequence: CDR1 GTSNPN, CDR2 SVGIG (reference sequence). Trimming shortened V by 5 bases and J by 5 bases, and 15 bases separated the two germline ends. The CDR3 region is CAWVLRGSETQYF. For the CDR3, the DNA is TGTGCCTGGGTCCTTAGAGGCAGCGAGACCCAGTACTTC.

The CDR3 loop reads CSVARGGTEAFF. The CDR3 coding sequence is TGCAGCGTTGCTCGGGGTGGCACTGAAGCTTTCTTT. This rearrangement joins TRBV29-1 to TRBJ1-1; D gene unclear. Germline CDR1 SQVTM, CDR2 ANQGSEA. The germline V and J ends were trimmed by 4 bases and 4 bases, with 10 bases remaining between them. CDR3 length equals 12 residues. Full variable domain (remainder filled in from reference TRBV29-1 and TRBJ1-1): SAVISQKPSRDICQRGTSLTIQCQVDSQVTMMFWYRQQPGQSLTLIATANQGSEATYESGFVIDKFPISRPNLTFSTLTVSNMSPEDSSIYLCSVARGGTEAFFGQGTRLTVV.

J is TRBJ2-5 and V is TRBV7-3, with a possible D match to TRBD1 (5 bases). Trimming cost V 6 bases and J 5 bases, with 19 bases left between them. This CDR3 spans 15 amino acids. CDR1 SGHTA and CDR2 FQGTGA come from the germline V gene. Here the CDR3 reads CASSPGQRFWETQYF. CDR3 in DNA: TGTGCCAGCAGTCCCGGACAACGGTTTTGGGAGACCCAGTACTTC.

In this sample, this clone turned up once. J is TRBJ2-7 and V is TRBV24-1; tentatively, D is TRBD1 (6 bases). Germline assignment: CDR1 KGHDR and CDR2 SFDVKD. CDR3 length equals 13 residues. V lost 5 bases to trimming and J lost 2 bases, with 9 bases between them. The CDR3 spells CATSGGGTYEQYF. The CDR3 bases are TGTGCCACCAGTGGAGGGGGAACCTACGAGCAGTACTTC.

This chain's CDR3 is CASSLKPGYGYTF. DNA of the CDR3: TGTGCCAGCAGTTTAAAACCGGGGTATGGCTACACCTTC. The rearrangement joins TRBV27 to TRBJ1-2; no clear D gene. The CDR3 spans 13 residues. Trimming cost V 2 bases and J 5 bases, with 9 bases left between them. Germline V lookup: CDR1 MNHEY, CDR2 SMNVEV (reference sequence).

The rearrangement links TRBV14 to TRBJ1-2; D gene ambiguous. Between the trimmed V and J ends, which lost 0 bases and 4 bases, there was a span of 9 bases. CDR1 and CDR2 from the germline V gene are SGHDN and FVKESK. CDR3 size: 14 residues. DNA of the CDR3: TGTGCCAGCAGCCAAGATAGAGGGATCTATGGCTACACCTTC. This gives the protein CASSQDRGIYGYTF.

The chain employs TRBV6-1 and TRBJ2-2; unclear D gene. This CDR3 region has 16 residues. CDR1 MNHNS and CDR2 SASEGT come from the germline V gene. Trimming took 1 base from V and 2 from J, leaving 11 bases between them. CDR3 sequence: CASSEGSVVNTGELFF. CDR3 DNA: TGTGCCAGCAGTGAAGGGAGTGTCGTTAACACCGGGGAGCTGTTTTTT.

The CDR3 reads CAWNRGRGGNEQFF. CDR3 DNA sequence: TGTGCCTGGAATCGCGGCAGGGGCGGAAATGAGCAGTTCTTC. V gene TRBV30 combines with J gene TRBJ2-1; D might be TRBD1 (6 bases). Germline V lookup: CDR1 GTSNPN, CDR2 SVGIG (reference sequence). Trimming took 4 bases from V and 7 from J, leaving 17 bases between them. The CDR3 is made up of 14 amino acids.

This clone was counted a few times. This rearrangement joins TRBV28 to TRBJ1-5; possible D gene TRBD1, 6 bases. Trimming removed 5 bases at V and 1 base at J, with 9 bases between. The CDR3 covers 14 residues. The germline CDR1 and CDR2 sequences are MDHEN and SYDVKM. Written as DNA, the CDR3 is TGTGCCAGCAGTGGGAGGGGGAGCAATCAGCCCCAGCATTTT. Translation: CASSGRGSNQPQHF. The whole variable domain, remainder taken from reference TRBV28 and TRBJ1-5, is DVKVTQSSRYLVKRTGEKVFLECVQDMDHENMFWYRQDPGLGLRLIYFSYDVKMKEKGDIPEGYSVSREKKERFSLILESASTNQTSMYLCASSGRGSNQPQHFGDGTRLSIL.